The 17 T cell receptor beta chains below come from one sample, sequenced in a study of a mutant IDH1 vaccine in newly diagnosed glioma. Time point described: baseline, week 1 (first vaccination visit). Treatment meaning: pre-vaccination baseline after standard-of-care therapy. TCRdb's copy holds only in-frame clones and misses some; the assay was immunoSEQ multiplex PCR. The top ten hold roughly 2.5% of the sample, which has around 59,000 clones, approximately 91% seen once. Sequences were derived from PBMCs, sampled from a glioma patient treated with radiotherapy, temozolomide or both. These receptors all stem from a man aged 45-65 years with glioma.

This clone showed up just once. The chain uses TRBV5-1 and TRBJ1-2; no clear D gene. The V end lost 0 bases, the J end lost 0 bases, and 6 bases lay between the germline ends. CDR3 length: 14 amino acids. The germline CDR1 and CDR2 sequences are SGHRS and YFSETQ. The CDR3 spells CASSLGRSNYGYTF. The DNA for the CDR3 is TGCGCCAGCAGCTTGGGTCGGTCTAACTATGGCTACACCTTC.

The chain employs TRBV11-2 and TRBJ2-1, with D possibly TRBD2 on 6 matching bases. The germline gives CDR1 SGHAT, CDR2 FQNNGV. Trimming took 0 bases from V and 2 from J, leaving 11 bases between them. The CDR3 is 16 amino acids. The CDR3 DNA reads as TGTGCCAGCAGCTTAGATAGAGCGGGTCCCTACAATGAGCAGTTCTTC. It encodes CASSLDRAGPYNEQFF.

The V and J genes are TRBV10-2 and TRBJ1-5; D is unclear. In germline, CDR1 is WSHSY, CDR2 SAAADI. V lost 3 bases and J 6 bases, leaving 6 bases between the germline ends. The CDR3 sequence is 12 residues long. This CDR3 is CASSDPSQPQHF. CDR3 bases: TGCGCCAGCAGTGACCCATCTCAGCCCCAGCATTTT.

The chain uses TRBV29-1 and TRBJ1-1; 7 bases map to TRBD1. Trimming removed 3 bases from V and 1 base from J; junction bases left unmatched: 2. This CDR3 comprises 13 residues. Germline CDR1 SQVTM, CDR2 ANQGSEA. CDR3 loop: CSVDRGANTEAFF. CDR3 bases: TGCAGCGTTGACAGGGGGGCGAACACTGAAGCTTTCTTT.

V usage is TRBV2 and J usage is TRBJ2-5, with TRBD2 matching 10 bases. J was trimmed by 4 bases and V by 3 bases; bases with no gene match: 5. The CDR3 is 15 residues long. Germline CDR1 reads SNHLY; CDR2 reads FYNNEI. CDR3 sequence (DNA): TGTGCCAGCAGTGAGAGCGGGGGGGCCGTAGAGACCCAGTACTTC. As protein: CASSESGGAVETQYF. The full variable domain, completed using reference TRBV2 and TRBJ2-5, is EPEVTQTPSHQVTQMGQEVILRCVPISNHLYFYWYRQILGQKVEFLVSFYNNEISEKSEIFDDQFSVERPDGSNFTLKIRSTKLEDSAMYFCASSESGGAVETQYFGPGTRLLVL.

The chain links TRBV5-1 to TRBJ1-5, with D uncertain. V was pared by 2 bases and J by 6 bases, with 9 bases between. CDR3 size: 13 residues. Germline CDR1 SGHRS, CDR2 YFSETQ. The CDR3 bases are TGCGCCAGCAGCTTTGGTCCCGGTCAGCCCCAGCATTTT. Encoded protein: CASSFGPGQPQHF.

The rearrangement uses TRBV18 and TRBJ1-5; D is unclear. CDR1 and CDR2 (germline): KGHSH, LQKENI. V lost 4 bases to trimming and J lost 1 base, with 20 bases between them. This CDR3 comprises 18 residues. The CDR3 DNA follows: TGTGCCAGCTCACTCACCTCGGGGAAGGGTAGGAGCAATCAGCCCCAGCATTTT. Its protein is CASSLTSGKGRSNQPQHF.

The chain couples TRBV25-1 to TRBJ1-3, with a weak D call TRBD1 (5 bases). This CDR3 contains 15 residues. Trimming took 6 bases from V and 0 from J, leaving 12 bases between them. Germline V gene sequence: CDR1 MGHDK, CDR2 SYGVNS. CDR3 bases: TGTGCCAGCAGGCGGCGGGGGGGCTCTGGAAACACCATATATTTT. This codes for CASRRRGGSGNTIYF.

This chain uses TRBV6-5 with TRBJ2-7; 7 bases align to TRBD1. Germline assignment: CDR1 MNHEY and CDR2 SVGAGI. The CDR3 is 16 amino acids. Trimming at V came to 2 bases and at J to 5 bases, leaving 12 bases not matched to a gene. CDR3 DNA sequence: TGTGCCAGCAGTTACAGGGCGGCAGGGGGAATCAACGAGCAGTACTTC. It yields the protein CASSYRAAGGINEQYF.

V and J are TRBV25-1 and TRBJ2-7; D uncertain. The V gene lost 6 bases and the J gene lost 3 bases, with 9 bases spanning the gap. Per the germline V gene, CDR1 is MGHDK and CDR2 is SYGVNS. This CDR3 is 12 amino acids long. The CDR3: CASRTALYEQYF. In DNA form, the CDR3 reads TGTGCCAGCAGGACTGCACTCTACGAGCAGTACTTC.

This clone has only one observation. This chain connects TRBV28 to TRBJ1-1; TRBD1 is a possible D gene (5 bases). V gave up 6 bases and J gave up 4 bases, with 18 bases separating them. Germline CDR1 and CDR2: MDHEN and SYDVKM. CDR3 length: 15 residues. The CDR3 here is CASRTSLWGGTEAFF. CDR3 nucleotides: TGTGCCAGCAGAACCTCCCTGTGGGGCGGCACTGAAGCTTTCTTT.

This sequence joins TRBV7-2 and TRBJ1-5; 7 positions agree with TRBD1. With V trimmed by 5 bases and J by 4 bases, 2 bases remained unmatched. The CDR3 loop spans 13 amino acids. Germline-derived CDR1 and CDR2 are SGHTA and FQGNSA. Here the CDR3 reads CASSRDRNQPQHF. CDR3 DNA: TGTGCCAGCAGCCGGGACAGAAATCAGCCCCAGCATTTT.

The rearrangement links TRBV5-1 to TRBJ2-4; a weak D match, TRBD2 (7 bases). Germline assignment: CDR1 SGHRS and CDR2 YFSETQ. Trimming stripped 0 bases from V and 1 base from J, with 14 bases between. This CDR3 has 17 residues. The CDR3 DNA reads as TGCGCCAGCAGCTTGGAAGGGAGGGGGACTGCCAAAAACATTCAGTACTTC. This sequence encodes CASSLEGRGTAKNIQYF.

The chain employs TRBV5-6 and TRBJ2-6; D gene ambiguous. The germline V gene encodes CDR1 SGHDT and CDR2 YYEEEE. The CDR3 length is 18 residues. Trimming pared 2 bases from V and 0 bases from J, leaving 15 bases between. CDR3 sequence (DNA): TGTGCCAGCAGCTTAGTCCACTCCTCCCGCTCTGGGGCCAACGTCCTGACTTTC. Protein sequence: CASSLVHSSRSGANVLTF. The full variable domain, with the rest looked up from reference TRBV5-6 and TRBJ2-6, is DAGVTQSPTHLIKTRGQQVTLRCSPKSGHDTVSWYQQALGQGPQFIFQYYEEEERQRGNFPDRFSGHQFPNYSSELNVNALLLGDSALYLCASSLVHSSRSGANVLTFGAGSRLTVL.

V gene TRBV6-5 combines with J gene TRBJ1-5, with D hard to call. The CDR3 spans 15 residues. Looked up from germline, CDR1 is MNHEY and CDR2 is SVGAGI. V shed 2 bases and J shed 7 bases, with 15 bases lying between them. The DNA for the CDR3 is TGTGCCAGCAGTTACACCCCGGGTAACCAACAGCCCCAGCATTTT. Protein sequence: CASSYTPGNQQPQHF.

The chain carries TRBV28 and TRBJ1-5; D not certain. The CDR3 runs 13 residues. Germline CDR1 and CDR2: MDHEN and SYDVKM. The CDR3 loop reads CGLAKSINQPQHF. CDR3 coding DNA: TGTGGCCTCGCGAAATCCATCAATCAGCCCCAGCATTTT.

This clone occurred once. The rearrangement uses TRBV9 and TRBJ2-6, with 9 nucleotides matching TRBD1. The J segment lost 4 bases and the V segment lost 4 bases, leaving 9 bases of the junction unmatched. In germline, CDR1 is SGDLS, CDR2 YYNGEE. This CDR3 spans 17 amino acids. The CDR3 reads CASSNPQGATGANVLTF. In nucleotides, the CDR3 is TGTGCCAGCAGCAATCCACAGGGGGCTACAGGGGCCAACGTCCTGACTTTC.